Listed below are T cell receptor beta chains from one sample, sequenced in a study of Tregs in tolerant kidney transplant recipients. Generated by immunoSEQ multiplex PCR, the TCRdb table keeps only in-frame clones and is missing some. The sample includes some 110,000 clones, roughly 92% seen only once; the top ten take approximately 0.59%. Sequenced: CD4+ T cells from blood. The receptors stem from a human donor in good health. Each CDR3 is given with its conserved first and last residue. A D gene is named only where the DNA matches it firmly. Rows may omit the clone size; those that give it use once, few, many or a size class.

NA NA TRBJ1-4 TRBV29-1 TGCAGCGTTGAAACGCCTGGGGACCGGGAAAAACTGTTTTTT CSVETPGDREKLFF
NA TRBD1 TRBJ1-2 TRBV19 TGTGCCAGTAGTATGGGACAGGGAAGGGGCTACACCTTC CASSMGQGRGYTF
NA TRBD1 TRBJ1-1 TRBV2 TGTGCCAGCACCCGGGACAGGGGTTGGTCTGAAGCTTTCTTT CASTRDRGWSEAFF
NA TRBD1 TRBJ1-5 TRBV5-6 TGTGCCAGCAGCCGACAGGGGTATAGCAATCAGCCCCAGCATTTT CASSRQGYSNQPQHF
NA TRBD2 TRBJ2-1 TRBV6-1 TGTGCCAGCAGTGGTCAGCGGGGGCGTTACAATGAGCAGTTCTTC CASSGQRGRYNEQFF
NA NA TRBJ2-1 TRBV11-3 TGTGCCAGCAGCTTAGCAGGGGTAGGGGCCAATGAGCAGTTCTTC CASSLAGVGANEQFF
NA TRBD2 TRBJ2-7 TRBV27 TGTGCCAGCAGTCCACTGGCTAGCGGGGGGGCGGGGCAGTACTTC CASSPLASGGAGQYF
NA NA TRBJ1-5 TRBV18 TGTGCCAGCTCACCGGGGGGGGGCGGGGCAGACAATCAGCCCCAGCATTTT CASSPGGGGADNQPQHF
NA TRBD1 TRBJ2-7 TRBV19 TGTGCCAGTAACCCGGACAGGGGAGTAGGCGAGCAGTACTTC CASNPDRGVGEQYF
NA NA TRBJ1-2 TRBV4-1 TGCGCCAGCAGCTTCCGGGGTGACAGGAACTATGGCTACACCTTC CASSFRGDRNYGYTF
NA NA TRBJ2-1 TRBV5-1 TGCGCCAGCAGCTTTGGGAGACCCGGACAGAATGAGCAGTTCTTC CASSFGRPGQNEQFF
once NA TRBJ1-4 TRBV28 TGTGCCAGCAGCTCAGACACGTATAATGAAAAACTGTTTTTT CASSSDTYNEKLFF
NA TRBD1 TRBJ1-5 TRBV27 TGTGCCAGCAGTTCCGGACAGGGGGGAGGCCAGCCCCAGCATTTT CASSSGQGGGQPQHF
NA NA TRBJ1-6 TRBV2 TGTGCCAGCAGTGGTCAGGGGACCTTCCCCCTCCACTTT CASSGQGTFPLHF
NA NA TRBJ2-5 TRBV15 TGTGCCACCAGCAGAGATCTGGAGACCCAGTACTTC CATSRDLETQYF
NA TRBD2 TRBJ2-3 TRBV5-1 TGCGCCAGCAGCTTGAAAGGCGGGAGGGCTGATACGCAGTATTTT CASSLKGGRADTQYF
NA NA TRBJ1-6 TRBV14 TGTGCCAGCAGCGACCGGACCGAATATAATTCACCCCTCCACTTT CASSDRTEYNSPLHF
NA TRBD1 TRBJ2-7 TRBV30 TGTGCCTGGAGTCCGGGTAGGGGGCCCTACGAGCAGTACTTC CAWSPGRGPYEQYF
NA TRBD1 TRBJ1-6 TRBV5-4 TGTGCCAGCAGGGGATCCGACAGGGGGCAGAATTCACCCCTCCACTTT CASRGSDRGQNSPLHF
NA NA TRBJ2-3 TRBV5-1 TGCGCCAGCAGAAAAACCCTCGAGACTTCGCAGTATTTT CASRKTLETSQYF
NA NA TRBJ1-5 TRBV10-2 TGCGCCAGCAGTGAGAGGCAGTTAAGCAATCAGCCCCAGCATTTT CASSERQLSNQPQHF
NA TRBD1 TRBJ1-1 TRBV7-9 TGTGCCAACAGCTCTCAGGGGGCAGGTTCTGAAGCTTTCTTT CANSSQGAGSEAFF
once NA TRBJ2-5 TRBV7-9 TGTGCCAGCAGCGTAACCCGACTAGGTGAGACCCAGTACTTC CASSVTRLGETQYF
once NA TRBJ2-7 TRBV6-7 TGTGCCAGCAGCCCCGTAGGAGACCGGTCCTACGAGCAGTACTTC CASSPVGDRSYEQYF
NA TRBD1 TRBJ1-1 TRBV11-2 TGTGCCAGCAGCTTGGGGGACAGTATAAGTGAAGCTTTCTTT CASSLGDSISEAFF
once NA TRBJ1-5 TRBV15 TGTGCCACCAGCAATAGTTTGACAGGTAGCAATCAGCCCCAGCATTTT CATSNSLTGSNQPQHF
NA NA TRBJ1-3 TRBV7-9 TGTGCCAGCAGCCCATACTTAGGGTACTCTGGAAACACCATATATTTT CASSPYLGYSGNTIYF
once NA TRBJ2-2 TRBV6-6 TGTGCCAGCAGTTACGATGCGGACCGCACCGGGGAGCTGTTTTTT CASSYDADRTGELFF
NA NA TRBJ1-3 TRBV7-9 TGTGCCAGCAGCTTATCGGGGAGCTCTGGAAACACCATATATTTT CASSLSGSSGNTIYF
many NA TRBJ2-7 TRBV30 TGTGCCTGGGACCCGGGATACGACATAGAGCAGTACTTC CAWDPGYDIEQYF
NA NA TRBJ2-5 TRBV27 TGTGCCAGCAGTTGGTCCGACTCTTCTCCCATGGAGACCCAGTACTTC CASSWSDSSPMETQYF
NA NA TRBJ1-1 TRBV6-4 TGTGCCAGCAGTGACTCCCTAAGGGGCAAGCGGATGAACACTGAAGCTTTCTTT CASSDSLRGKRMNTEAFF
NA TRBD1 TRBJ2-2 TRBV5-4 TGTGCCAGCAGCGTGGACAGGGGGCAGAACGGGGAGCTGTTTTTT CASSVDRGQNGELFF
NA NA TRBJ1-5 TRBV7-9 TGTGCCAGCAGCCTAGGGATTGCAGCCCCTGGGAATCAGCCCCAGCATTTT CASSLGIAAPGNQPQHF
NA NA TRBJ2-7 TRBV30 TGTGCCTGGAGTGTATCGAGGCAGACTTACGAGCAGTACTTC CAWSVSRQTYEQYF
NA NA TRBJ2-2 TRBV5-1 TGCGCCAGCAGCTTGTCGGAGGGCACCGGGGAGCTGTTTTTT CASSLSEGTGELFF
NA NA TRBJ2-1 TRBV6-5 TGTGCCACTGGAGGGGACTCCTACAATGAGCAGTTCTTC CATGGDSYNEQFF
NA TRBD1 TRBJ1-1 TRBV7-9 TGTGCCAGCAGTCCACAGGGGGGCGACACTGAAGCTTTCTTT CASSPQGGDTEAFF